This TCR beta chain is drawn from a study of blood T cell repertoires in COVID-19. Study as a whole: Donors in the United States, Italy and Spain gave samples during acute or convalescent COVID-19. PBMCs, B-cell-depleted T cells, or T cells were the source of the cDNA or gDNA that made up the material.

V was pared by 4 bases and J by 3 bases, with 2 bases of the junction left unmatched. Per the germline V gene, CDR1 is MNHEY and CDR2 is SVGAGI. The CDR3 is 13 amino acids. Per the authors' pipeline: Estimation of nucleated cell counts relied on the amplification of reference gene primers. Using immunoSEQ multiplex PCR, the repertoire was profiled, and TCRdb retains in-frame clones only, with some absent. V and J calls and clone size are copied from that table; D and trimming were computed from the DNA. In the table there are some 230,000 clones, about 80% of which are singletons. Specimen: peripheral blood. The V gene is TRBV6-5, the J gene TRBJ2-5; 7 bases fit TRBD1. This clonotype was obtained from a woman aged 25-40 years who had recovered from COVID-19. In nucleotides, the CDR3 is TGTGCCAGCAGTTCTACAGGGGAAGAGACCCAGTACTTC. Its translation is CASSSTGEETQYF.